This T cell receptor (beta chain) was captured by sequencing in a study of CD8 T cells in Susac syndrome. The RNA, about 0.45 to 1 ug, was put through reverse transcription using random hexamers. TCRdb analysed the immunoSEQ multiplex PCR reads with MiXCR anew, one entry per CDR3 protein. The sample has under 550,000 distinct CDR3 sequences, more than 80% seen once. Germline values: CDR1 MNHEY, CDR2 SMNVEV (reference sequence). The J segment lost 7 bases and the V segment lost 8 bases, leaving 11 bases of the junction unmatched. The CDR3 is 14 amino acids. The receptor was derived from a human donor with multiple sclerosis. J is TRBJ1-5 and V is TRBV27, with 7 bases lining up with TRBD1. What was sequenced was CD8+ T cells from PBMCs. The CDR3 DNA reads as TGTGCCAGCGGAAGGGACAGAAGCCTACAGCCCCAGCATTTT. This encodes CASGRDRSLQPQHF.